This T cell receptor (beta chain) was recorded in a study of T-cell memory formation after mild COVID-19 (dated by TCRdb to the early 2020s). Turning to the overall study: Most TCR sequence clusters were specific to one of the two donors. T-cell clones expanding and contracting after mild COVID-19 in two donors were tracked by longitudinal TCRalpha and TCRbeta repertoire sequencing. Two young, previously healthy adult volunteers, one female and one male, were included in the cohort.

There are 12 amino acids in the CDR3, from cysteine to phenylalanine inclusive. CDR3 DNA is the only sequence kept; it has 36 bases, read in frame from the first base. V sheds 4 bases and J sheds 1 base, leaving 7 bases between their ends. From a lookup of the germline V gene (reference sequence), CDR1 and CDR2 are DFQATT and SNEGSKA. TCRdb names Illumina NovaSeq 6000 as the instrument used. cDNA libraries for TCRalpha and TCRbeta were prepared by 5'RACE using constant-segment primers, with sample barcodes and unique molecular identifiers added. Trizol reagent was used to extract RNA from every sample. The libraries were amplified in two PCR steps, and the second step added a second sample barcode and Illumina TruSeq adapters. Sequencing of libraries was performed on an Illumina NovaSeq with 2 x 150 bp paired-end reads. The study's own analysis went as follows. Reads were demultiplexed and collapsed into UMI-guided consensus sequences with migec v1.2.7. Using mixcr v2.1.11, the UMI consensuses were aligned to TRA and TRB V and J templates and assembled into clonotypes. Clonotypes were classified as expanded or contracted when called significant by both edgeR and NoisET, with noise models trained on biological replicates. edgeR calls used a false discovery rate-adjusted p below 0.01 and a log2 fold-change threshold of 1. PCA with hierarchical clustering of max-normalized trajectories of the 1000 most abundant clonotypes was used as exploratory dynamics analysis. Separately sequenced CD4+ and CD8+ repertoires were used to assign a CD4 or CD8 phenotype to each responding clone. In TCRdb, the public reads were trimmed at Q25 with fastp and aligned with MiXCR, with productive beta chains retained. Each CDR3 protein gets just one entry, which takes the most common genes and DNA from the rows behind it. TCRdb's processing, not the authors' own work, is the source of the V and J calls. In this sample the table shows around 300,000 distinct CDR3 sequences, over 10% of which occur a single time. Around a fifth of the sample lies in the top ten.

Ficoll-Paque density gradient centrifugation was the method used to isolate PBMCs. Study-wide findings and limitations: Only two mild cases were covered by the study, and larger cohorts that include severe cases with pre-infection samples were considered necessary. Contracting CD4+ clones appeared mostly in the CM and EM memory subsets, whereas CD8+ clones were enriched in EMRA. The second-wave clones that peaked on day 37 were not confirmed to be SARS-CoV-2 specific. Some responding clones were detected in pre-infection memory, suggesting pre-existing cross-reactive memory T cells joined the SARS-CoV-2 response. Clones contracting from day 15 to 85 had balanced CD4/CD8 phenotypes, while a second wave expanding from day 15 to 37 was biased towards CD4+.

This clonotype was recorded at least ten times. Its antigen is unknown. Within one base of it there is no much larger clone, and no base qualities were kept. This clonotype was obtained from a man aged 18 to 29 who had mild COVID-19 (a few samples of this study predate the infection). The sample titles of this study are shuffled in the database, so cell type and time point are left out; the donor was told from shared clones. Input material: PBMCs or a T cell subset sorted from them (not recorded which). The chain joins TRBV20-1 to TRBJ2-5, with an unclear D gene assignment. The CDR3 protein: CSATQSQETQYF. The base sequence is TGCAGTGCTACACAATCCCAAGAGACCCAGTACTTC.